These 7 T cell receptor beta chains were all obtained from the same sample, sequenced in a study of cytomegalovirus exposure and HLA in healthy donors. Amplification used 60 Vbeta primers and 13 Jbeta primers. Sequenced by immunoSEQ multiplex PCR; TCRdb stores in-frame clones only, minus some. The sample shows 85,000 to 100,000 clones, approximately 80% of them seen only once. Sequencing input: PBMCs. These receptors all come from a man aged 40-49 years in good health and CMV-seronegative.

This sequence joins TRBV7-3 and TRBJ1-6; 11 bases align to TRBD1. This CDR3 contains 13 residues. Per germline, CDR1 SGHTA and CDR2 FQGTGA. V trimming: 5 bases; J trimming: 13 bases; junction bases outside the gene matches: 4. The DNA of the CDR3 is TGTGCCAGCAGCGGAGGGACAGGGGGTCCCCTCCACTTT. It codes for CASSGGTGGPLHF.

The chain employs TRBV7-2 and TRBJ2-7, with D possibly being TRBD1 (5 bases). V shed 5 bases and J shed 6 bases, with 11 bases lying between them. Germline V gene sequence: CDR1 SGHTA, CDR2 FQGNSA. The CDR3 is made up of 12 amino acids. The DNA of the CDR3 is TGTGCCAGCAGCAACGACAGCCCCGAGCAGTACTTC. The encoded protein is CASSNDSPEQYF.

The V call is TRBV28, the J call TRBJ1-2; 10 nucleotides agree with TRBD1. The CDR3 sequence is 16 residues long. CDR1 and CDR2 from the germline V gene are MDHEN and SYDVKM. Trimming removed 6 bases from V and 2 bases from J; junction bases left unmatched: 9. This CDR3 is CASSLLGTGANYGYTF. For the CDR3, the DNA is TGTGCCAGCAGCCTCCTAGGGACAGGGGCCAACTATGGCTACACCTTC.

The CDR3 sequence: CAGTSGTDTQYF. In DNA, the CDR3 is TGTGCCGGGACTAGCGGCACAGATACGCAGTATTTT. V is TRBV10-3 and J is TRBJ2-3; 10 nucleotides align to TRBD2. Germline CDR1 ENHRY, CDR2 SYGVKD. V was pared by 11 bases and J by 1 base, with 0 bases of the junction left unmatched. CDR3 length equals 12 residues.

In its sample, this clone was seen a few times. The V call is TRBV6-5, the J call TRBJ2-7, with TRBD1 as a possible D gene (6 bases). The CDR3 contains 13 residues. Germline V CDR1 and CDR2: MNHEY, SVGAGI. Trimming pared 6 bases from V and 2 bases from J, leaving 11 bases between. CDR3 sequence reads: CASSAGDPYEQYF. In nucleotides, the CDR3 is TGTGCCAGCAGCGCAGGGGACCCCTACGAGCAGTACTTC.

The chain is built from TRBV7-9 and TRBJ2-7, with TRBD2 identical over 12 bases. The CDR3 extends over 16 amino acids. Germline values: CDR1 SEHNR, CDR2 FQNEAQ (reference sequence). V lost 6 bases to trimming and J lost 4 bases; unmatched junction nucleotides: 10. This CDR3 reads CASSPVTSGRTYEQYF. The CDR3 DNA follows: TGTGCCAGCAGTCCCGTGACTAGCGGGAGAACGTACGAGCAGTACTTC.

As to this clone: Within the sample, other DNA sequences also encode this same CDR3. The V and J genes are TRBV7-3 and TRBJ2-3; D call uncertain. Germline values: CDR1 SGHTA, CDR2 FQGTGA. Trimming cost V 1 base and J 1 base, with 6 bases left between them. The CDR3 contains 14 residues. CDR3 region: CASSLMGGTDTQYF. CDR3 bases: TGTGCCAGCAGCTTAATGGGCGGCACAGATACGCAGTATTTT. The full variable domain, in which reference TRBV7-3 and TRBJ2-3 provide the parts outside the CDR3, is GAGVSQTPSNKVTEKGKYVELRCDPISGHTALYWYRQSLGQGPEFLIYFQGTGAADDSGLPNDRFFAVRPEGSVSTLKIQRTERGDSAVYLCASSLMGGTDTQYFGPGTRLTVL.